The 18 T cell receptor beta chains listed next were all sequenced from one sample in a study of cytomegalovirus exposure and HLA in healthy donors. Primers for the PCR totalled 60 Vbeta and 13 Jbeta. Using immunoSEQ multiplex PCR, the repertoire was profiled, and TCRdb retains in-frame clones only, with some absent. The sample has approximately 110,000 clones; about 81% are singletons. Sample: PBMCs. The receptors here all came from a woman between 25 and 40 years old in good health and CMV-seronegative.

This chain uses TRBV4-1 with TRBJ2-7; TRBD1 aligns across 9 bases. The CDR3 runs to 17 residues. Trimming took 4 bases from V and 0 from J; bases not matched to a gene: 10. From germline, CDR1 is MGHRA and CDR2 YSYEKL. This CDR3 reads CASSLTYRDRASYEQYF. CDR3 DNA sequence: TGCGCCAGCAGCCTGACATACCGGGACAGGGCCTCCTACGAGCAGTACTTC.

CDR3 nucleotide sequence: TGTGCCAGCAATAACCGGGACAGGTTGCCTCGGCAGTACTTC. Translating gives CASNNRDRLPRQYF. The chain employs TRBV5-5 and TRBJ2-7; 8 bases fit TRBD1. CDR3 length: 14 amino acids. Germline CDR1 SGHKS, CDR2 YYEKEE (reference sequence). The ends lost 6 bases at V and 9 bases at J; junction bases unmatched: 14.

This clone was detected only a few times. The chain is built from TRBV4-2 and TRBJ1-2; D call uncertain. Deletions cut 0 bases from V and 2 bases from J, with 10 bases between. From germline, CDR1 is LGHNA and CDR2 YNFKEQ. This CDR3 is built from 15 residues. CDR3 loop: CASSQDAAINYGYTF. In DNA, the CDR3 is TGTGCCAGCAGCCAAGATGCGGCAATCAACTATGGCTACACCTTC.

V gene TRBV29-1 combines with J gene TRBJ1-5, with TRBD1 as a possible D gene (6 bases). Trimming took 0 bases from V and 4 from J, leaving 7 bases between them. This CDR3 has 13 amino acids. Germline CDR1 reads SQVTM; CDR2 reads ANQGSEA. In DNA, the CDR3 is TGCAGCGTTGAAGAGGACAGTAATCAGCCCCAGCATTTT. Translated, it gives CSVEEDSNQPQHF.

V and J are TRBV5-8 and TRBJ2-3; no clear D gene. The germline V and J ends were trimmed by 4 bases and 0 bases, with 9 bases remaining between them. This CDR3 is built from 14 residues. CDR1 SGHTS and CDR2 YDEGEE come from the germline V gene. In nucleotides, the CDR3 is TGTGCCAGCAGCAGTGGAGTCAGCACAGATACGCAGTATTTT. Translated: CASSSGVSTDTQYF.

The rearrangement joins TRBV7-9 to TRBJ2-7; D is perhaps TRBD1 (5 bases). Trimming took 3 bases from V and 1 from J, leaving 10 bases between them. From germline, CDR1 is SEHNR and CDR2 FQNEAQ (reference sequence). The CDR3 contains 14 residues. The CDR3 sequence: CASSLGRQSYEQYF. The CDR3 nucleotides read TGTGCCAGCAGCTTGGGGCGCCAGTCCTACGAGCAGTACTTC.

On this clone: A read error may produce the germline difference seen at one junction end. The chain joins TRBV7-9 to TRBJ2-7; weak D call: TRBD2 (6 bases). CDR3 length equals 13 residues. CDR1 and CDR2 from the germline V gene are SEHNR and FQNEAQ (reference sequence). DNA for the CDR3: TGTTCCAGCAGCTTAGTGGAGGGAAACGAGCAGTACTTC. It codes for CSSSLVEGNEQYF. The variable domain in full, completed from reference TRBV7-9 and TRBJ2-7, reads DTGVSQNPRHKITKRGQNVTFRCDPISEHNRLYWYRQTLGQGPEFLTYFQNEAQLEKSRLLSDRFSAERPKGSFSTLEIQRTEQGDSAMYLCSSSLVEGNEQYFGPGTRLTVT.

This chain links TRBV30 with TRBJ1-6; D gene ambiguous. Germline values: CDR1 GTSNPN, CDR2 SVGIG (reference sequence). Trimming cost V 3 bases and J 0 bases, with 6 bases left between them. The CDR3 totals 14 residues. CDR3: CAWSPRSYNSPLHF. For the CDR3, the DNA is TGTGCCTGGAGCCCCCGCTCCTATAATTCACCCCTCCACTTT. Full variable domain (missing parts from reference TRBV30 and TRBJ1-6): SQTIHQWPATLVQPVGSPLSLECTVEGTSNPNLYWYRQAAGRGLQLLFYSVGIGQISSEVPQNLSASRPQDRQFILSSKKLLLSDSGFYLCAWSPRSYNSPLHFGNGTRLTVT.

The chain has TRBV5-1 and TRBJ2-7; 8 nucleotides agree with TRBD1. V lost 2 bases and J lost 8; bases outside the gene matches: 6. Germline CDR1 and CDR2: SGHRS and YFSETQ. The CDR3 spans 13 residues. In DNA form, the CDR3 reads TGCGCCAGCAGCTTTTCCGACAGGGGCAAGCAGTACTTC. This sequence encodes CASSFSDRGKQYF. The complete variable domain, with remaining parts taken from reference TRBV5-1 and TRBJ2-7, reads KAGVTQTPRYLIKTRGQQVTLSCSPISGHRSVSWYQQTPGQGLQFLFEYFSETQRNKGNFPGRFSGRQFSNSRSEMNVSTLELGDSALYLCASSFSDRGKQYFGPGTRLTVT.

The chain couples TRBV27 to TRBJ2-1, with 8 bases identical to TRBD2. The CDR3 covers 13 residues. Germline V gives CDR1 MNHEY, CDR2 SMNVEV (reference sequence). Unmatched junction bases numbered 3, after V lost 7 bases and J lost 4 bases. The CDR3 DNA sequence: TGTGCCAGCAAGAGCGGGAGTTACAATGAGCAGTTCTTC. Protein: CASKSGSYNEQFF.

CDR3 residues: CASSHDRNYGYTF. The CDR3 DNA is TGTGCCAGCAGCCACGACAGGAACTATGGCTACACCTTC. This rearrangement joins TRBV7-2 to TRBJ1-2; TRBD1 is a possible D gene (6 bases). Trimming stripped 5 bases from V and 2 bases from J, with 9 bases between. The CDR3 has 13 amino acids. Germline values: CDR1 SGHTA, CDR2 FQGNSA.

The J gene is TRBJ2-7, the V gene TRBV5-5, with TRBD1 identical over 9 bases. The CDR3 contains 17 residues. Per the germline V gene, CDR1 is SGHKS and CDR2 is YYEKEE (reference sequence). J gave up 9 bases and V 1 base, and 17 bases lay outside the gene matches. This CDR3 is CASSLRAPGQGMDRQYF. In nucleotides, the CDR3 is TGTGCCAGCAGCTTGCGAGCTCCGGGACAGGGTATGGATCGGCAGTACTTC. Together with reference TRBV5-5 and TRBJ2-7, the CDR3 gives the full variable domain: DAGVTQSPTHLIKTRGQQVTLRCSPISGHKSVSWYQQVLGQGPQFIFQYYEKEERGRGNFPDRFSARQFPNYSSELNVNALLLGDSALYLCASSLRAPGQGMDRQYFGPGTRLTVT.

This clone was observed a handful of times. This sequence joins TRBV19 and TRBJ1-1; D might be TRBD1 (6 bases). The V end lost 5 bases, the J end lost 1 base, and 14 bases lay between the germline ends. Germline CDR1 is LNHDA and CDR2 is SQIVND (reference sequence). The CDR3 loop spans 15 amino acids. The CDR3 spells CASSRPGHPNTEAFF. The CDR3 DNA reads as TGTGCCAGTAGTCGGCCGGGACACCCGAACACTGAAGCTTTCTTT.

This chain uses TRBV10-3 with TRBJ1-1; TRBD1 matches at 12 bases. This CDR3 has 15 amino acids. Losses at the gene ends were 6 bases for V and 0 bases for J; bases not matched to a gene: 2. Germline V lookup: CDR1 ENHRY, CDR2 SYGVKD. The CDR3 DNA reads TGTGCCATCAGGGGGGACAGGGGGCTGAACACTGAAGCTTTCTTT. Amino acid sequence: CAIRGDRGLNTEAFF.

This chain joins TRBV7-9 and TRBJ1-1; D not resolved. V dropped 1 base and J dropped 1 base, with 10 bases sitting between them. Germline-derived CDR1 and CDR2 are SEHNR and FQNEAQ (reference sequence). The CDR3 totals 15 residues. CDR3 protein: CASSLEDMGNTEAFF. CDR3 DNA sequence: TGTGCCAGCAGCTTAGAAGACATGGGGAACACTGAAGCTTTCTTT.

This chain joins TRBV4-3 and TRBJ1-4; D remains unclear. V was cut by 4 bases and J by 4 bases, with 10 bases left in between. Germline loops: CDR1 LGHNA, CDR2 YSLEER. The CDR3 extends over 14 amino acids. Here the CDR3 reads CASSRGLGNEKLFF. The CDR3 DNA sequence: TGCGCCAGCAGCCGCGGGCTTGGTAATGAAAAACTGTTTTTT.

The chain uses TRBV5-1 and TRBJ2-1, with 13 bases fitting TRBD2. Germline V gene sequence: CDR1 SGHRS, CDR2 YFSETQ. CDR3 length: 15 residues. With V trimmed by 7 bases and J by 10 bases, 11 bases remained unmatched. In DNA form, the CDR3 reads TGCGCCAGCCGCGGACTAGCGGGGGCTGTAGGGGAGCAGTTCTTC. Encoded protein: CASRGLAGAVGEQFF.

Only one count was recorded for this clone. The genes are TRBV7-8 and TRBJ2-7; 7 bases line up with TRBD2. The CDR3 has 14 residues. V was clipped by 4 bases and J by 5 bases; unmatched bases: 8. CDR1 is SGHVS, CDR2 FQNEAQ, per germline. CDR3: CASSSSRLAHEQYF. CDR3 in DNA: TGTGCCAGCAGCTCCTCCCGACTAGCCCACGAGCAGTACTTC.